This entry lists 19 T cell receptor beta chains sequenced from one sample in a study of T cell changes during pregnancy in multiple sclerosis. The repertoire was sequenced with immunoSEQ multiplex PCR; TCRdb's copy has only in-frame clones and lacks some. The table has tens of thousands of clones, roughly 88% seen once. Specimen: CD8+ T cells from peripheral blood mononuclear cells, collected after pregnancy. The receptor set was obtained from a female donor with multiple sclerosis, enrolled in a pregnancy study.

J is TRBJ1-1 and V is TRBV20-1, with D hard to call. The CDR3 loop spans 11 amino acids. The V gene's germline CDR1 is DFQATT and CDR2 SNEGSKA (reference sequence). CDR3 residues: CSQTANTEAFF. The CDR3 DNA reads TGCAGCCAAACAGCGAACACTGAAGCTTTCTTT.

This chain uses TRBV19 with TRBJ2-1; 8 bases are a match to TRBD1. J lost 4 bases, V lost 7 bases, and 6 bases had no gene match. Germline loops: CDR1 LNHDA, CDR2 SQIVND (reference sequence). This CDR3 contains 14 residues. This CDR3 is CASNQGAGYNEQFF. DNA of the CDR3: TGTGCCAGTAATCAGGGGGCAGGGTACAATGAGCAGTTCTTC.

The chain recombines TRBV7-3 with TRBJ2-7; 11 bases fit TRBD1. This CDR3 has 16 amino acids. The trim removed 5 bases at V and 7 bases at J, leaving 13 bases unmatched. Germline CDR1 reads SGHTA; CDR2 reads FQGTGA. CDR3 amino acids: CASSLPPGQGGGEQYF. CDR3 sequence (DNA): TGTGCCAGCAGCCTCCCTCCGGGACAGGGGGGCGGAGAGCAGTACTTC.

V is TRBV15 and J is TRBJ2-1; D not certain. V lost 1 base to trimming and J lost 6 bases, with 10 bases between them. This CDR3 is 14 amino acids long. Germline values: CDR1 LNHNV, CDR2 YYDKDF (reference sequence). CDR3 in amino acids: CATSRATPGNEQFF. The CDR3 nucleotides read TGTGCCACCAGCAGAGCGACTCCGGGCAATGAGCAGTTCTTC. Variable domain in full (rest from reference TRBV15 and TRBJ2-1): DAMVIQNPRYQVTQFGKPVTLSCSQTLNHNVMYWYQQKSSQAPKLLFHYYDKDFNNEADTPDNFQSRRPNTSFCFLDIRSPGLGDTAMYLCATSRATPGNEQFFGPGTRLTVL.

The rearrangement uses TRBV4-2 and TRBJ2-7, with 7 bases matching TRBD1. The CDR3 contains 16 residues. CDR1 is LGHNA and CDR2 is YNFKEQ in the germline V gene. V was pared by 0 bases and J by 1 base, with 6 bases of the junction left unmatched. CDR3 nucleotide sequence: TGTGCCAGCAGCCAAGATTCCCGGGACAGTTCCTACGAGCAGTACTTC. It codes for CASSQDSRDSSYEQYF.

The genes are TRBV29-1 and TRBJ2-7, with D possibly matching TRBD1 (7 bases). The germline gives CDR1 SQVTM, CDR2 ANQGSEA. This CDR3 spans 13 amino acids. The V end lost 6 bases, the J end lost 3 bases, and 15 bases lay between the germline ends. CDR3 protein: CSVPGRGDYEQYF. Written as DNA, the CDR3 is TGCAGCGTCCCTGGCAGGGGGGACTACGAGCAGTACTTC.

The chain carries TRBV9 and TRBJ2-2, with 13 nucleotides matching TRBD2. CDR3 length equals 17 residues. Germline lookup yields CDR1 SGDLS and CDR2 YYNGEE. V was pared by 3 bases and J by 5 bases, with 7 bases of the junction left unmatched. CDR3 bases: TGTGCCAGCAGCGGCCCACTAGCGGGGGGGCGTACCGGGGAGCTGTTTTTT. Translation: CASSGPLAGGRTGELFF.

The chain has TRBV19 and TRBJ2-5; no reliable D call. CDR3 length: 15 amino acids. V shed 7 bases and J shed 0 bases, with 15 bases lying between them. CDR1 and CDR2 (germline): LNHDA, SQIVND (reference sequence). CDR3 bases: TGTGCCAGTAAATCCCTTTGGGCAGACCAAGAGACCCAGTACTTC. This codes for CASKSLWADQETQYF.

The V and J genes are TRBV20-1 and TRBJ1-2, with D uncertain. This CDR3 region has 10 residues. Germline V gives CDR1 DFQATT, CDR2 SNEGSKA (reference sequence). Trimming removed 6 bases from V and 8 bases from J, with 10 bases in between. The CDR3 DNA reads TGCAGTGCGGGAGTGAACGGCTACACCTTC. The encoded protein is CSAGVNGYTF.

This chain uses TRBV27 with TRBJ2-2, with D maybe TRBD1 (6 bases). V lost 7 bases to trimming and J lost 4 bases, with 10 bases between them. The V gene's germline CDR1 is MNHEY and CDR2 SMNVEV (reference sequence). The CDR3 totals 13 residues. This chain's CDR3 is CASTRGGTGELFF. The CDR3 DNA reads as TGTGCCAGCACAAGAGGGGGCACCGGGGAGCTGTTTTTT.

The chain joins TRBV7-8 to TRBJ2-3; possibly TRBD1 for D (6 bases). This CDR3 contains 14 residues. Germline values: CDR1 SGHVS, CDR2 FQNEAQ. Trimming stripped 5 bases from V and 2 bases from J, with 11 bases between. As DNA, the CDR3 is TGTGCCAGCAGCCAAGGACAGTACACAGATACGCAGTATTTT. Translating gives CASSQGQYTDTQYF.

The rearrangement joins TRBV19 to TRBJ2-2; D is possibly TRBD1 (6 bases). Germline CDR1 LNHDA, CDR2 SQIVND (reference sequence). The CDR3 consists of 16 residues. V was cut by 6 bases and J by 4 bases, with 18 bases left in between. The CDR3 loop is CASRDWGQVSTGELFF. The DNA of the CDR3 is TGTGCCAGTAGAGATTGGGGGCAAGTAAGCACCGGGGAGCTGTTTTTT. Variable domain in full (rest from reference TRBV19 and TRBJ2-2): DGGITQSPKYLFRKEGQNVTLSCEQNLNHDAMYWYRQDPGQGLRLIYYSQIVNDFQKGDIAEGYSVSREKKESFPLTVTSAQKNPTAFYLCASRDWGQVSTGELFFGEGSRLTVL.

The chain employs TRBV27 and TRBJ2-1, with 9 positions matching TRBD2. The J segment lost 8 bases and the V segment lost 3 bases, leaving 5 bases of the junction unmatched. The CDR3 runs 14 residues. In germline, CDR1 is MNHEY, CDR2 SMNVEV (reference sequence). The CDR3 reads CASSLGGGAHEQFF. Written as DNA, the CDR3 is TGTGCCAGCAGTTTGGGCGGGGGGGCCCATGAGCAGTTCTTC.

This chain uses TRBV4-3 with TRBJ1-1; no reliable D call. Trimming took 0 bases from V and 5 from J, leaving 10 bases between them. CDR1 and CDR2 (germline): LGHNA, YSLEER. CDR3 length: 14 residues. The CDR3 bases are TGCGCCAGCAGCCAAGATCTACAGCCTACTGAAGCTTTCTTT. It is translated as CASSQDLQPTEAFF.

This clone appeared a single time. The chain joins TRBV7-2 to TRBJ2-3; D possibly corresponds to TRBD1 (6 bases). Per germline, CDR1 SGHTA and CDR2 FQGNSA. This CDR3 spans 14 amino acids. Trimming pared 0 bases from V and 6 bases from J, leaving 10 bases between. CDR3: CASSLARTDDTQYF. The CDR3 DNA reads as TGTGCCAGCAGCTTAGCGCGGACAGATGATACGCAGTATTTT.

The chain employs TRBV5-5 and TRBJ1-1; D possibly corresponds to TRBD1 (6 bases). Trimming took off 4 bases at V and 0 bases at J, with 19 bases between the two ends. Germline V lookup: CDR1 SGHKS, CDR2 YYEKEE (reference sequence). The CDR3 is made up of 17 amino acids. Here the CDR3 DNA reads TGTGCCAGCAGCCGGTCCGTAGGGGGTGGAATGAACACTGAAGCTTTCTTT. It translates to CASSRSVGGGMNTEAFF.

This sequence joins TRBV9 and TRBJ1-2; the D is unclear. CDR1 and CDR2 from the germline V gene are SGDLS and YYNGEE. Trimming shortened V by 4 bases and J by 4 bases, and 23 bases separated the two germline ends. This CDR3 has 17 residues. The CDR3 reads CASSPTGSVISSYGYTF. DNA for the CDR3: TGTGCCAGCAGCCCCACTGGGTCGGTCATTTCTAGCTATGGCTACACCTTC.

The rearrangement links TRBV6-6 to TRBJ2-1, with D maybe TRBD1 (6 bases). The CDR3 covers 15 residues. Trimming pared 5 bases from V and 5 bases from J, leaving 16 bases between. From germline, CDR1 is MNHNY and CDR2 SVGAGI (reference sequence). The CDR3 bases are TGTGCCAGCAGTCCGACAGGATTAGGGCACAATGAGCAGTTCTTC. Amino acid sequence: CASSPTGLGHNEQFF.

The rearrangement joins TRBV29-1 to TRBJ1-4, with 8 bases identical to TRBD1. V shed 5 bases and J 2 bases; nucleotides not matched to a gene: 4. Germline-derived CDR1 and CDR2 are SQVTM and ANQGSEA. This CDR3 is 14 amino acids long. The CDR3 DNA reads TGCAGCGTTCGGACAGGGTCGACTAATGAAAAACTGTTTTTT. Its protein is CSVRTGSTNEKLFF.